This T cell receptor beta chain was documented in a study of T-cell reconstitution after alpha-beta-depleted transplantation in children. TCRbeta library preparation incorporated unique molecular identifiers. Each CDR3 protein is one row after TCRdb ran MiXCR on the PCR reads. The profile shows some 520,000 distinct CDR3 sequences, about 31% of them singletons. In germline, CDR1 is MNHEY, CDR2 SVGEGT. The CDR3 loop spans 15 amino acids. V was trimmed by 3 bases and J by 4 bases, leaving 15 bases between them. This TCR came from a human donor who donated a stem cell graft to a child with aplastic anemia. The rearrangement links TRBV6-2 or TRBV6-3 to TRBJ1-1; no firm D call. The specimen comprised PBMCs from the stem cell graft donor, sampled from the stem cell graft. As DNA, the CDR3 is TGTGCCAGCAGTTATTCAGGAGTTGGTGGCACTGAAGCTTTCTTT. This sequence encodes CASSYSGVGGTEAFF.